This T cell receptor (beta chain) was sequenced during a study of response to subunit inactivated influenza vaccine. Notes on the study in general: Authors proposed each seasonal influenza vaccination draws in few new T cells.

To note about this clonotype: What it recognizes is unknown.

With 6 bases removed from V and 0 bases from J, the gap between germline ends came to 18 bases. The CDR3 contains 17 residues. Germline V lookup: CDR1 MNHNS, CDR2 SASEGT. One entry per CDR3 protein results from TCRdb running MiXCR on the RT-PCR reads. The profile shows a few hundred thousand distinct CDR3 sequences, about 14% of them singletons. The gene calls are TRBV6-1 and TRBJ2-1, with D perhaps matching TRBD2 (6 bases). The specimen was PBMCs from blood, collected approximately 12 days after vaccination. The clonotype comes from a man aged 50 to 60 who received an inactivated influenza vaccine. The CDR3 region has the DNA TGTGCCAGCAGGCTCCATAGCGGCCAAGACTCCTACAATGAGCAGTTCTTC. This translates into CASRLHSGQDSYNEQFF.